The 22 T cell receptor beta chains reported below all come from one sample, sequenced in a study of blood T cell repertoires in COVID-19. Assay: immunoSEQ multiplex PCR; the TCRdb copy retains only in-frame clones and omits some. The sample holds roughly 250,000 clones, 87% seen once. Sequenced sample: PBMCs or T cells enriched from blood (not recorded which). The receptors derive from a woman in her twenties or thirties with acute COVID-19.

J is TRBJ2-1 and V is TRBV11-3; 10 positions match TRBD1. This CDR3 is built from 14 residues. With V trimmed by 5 bases and J by 9 bases, 7 bases remained unmatched. Looked up from germline, CDR1 is SGHNT and CDR2 is YENEEA. The CDR3 sequence: CASSLAWDRGEQFF. CDR3 bases: TGTGCCAGCAGCCTTGCTTGGGACAGGGGTGAGCAGTTCTTC.

CDR3 nucleotides: TGTGCCAGCAGCGGCGGGTTGCGGGAGCCAGGGAATGAGCAGTTCTTC. This encodes CASSGGLREPGNEQFF. The chain couples TRBV5-6 to TRBJ2-1; TRBD2 matches 7 bases. Germline CDR1 is SGHDT and CDR2 is YYEEEE. The J segment lost 7 bases and the V segment lost 4 bases, leaving 14 bases of the junction unmatched. The CDR3 sequence is 16 residues long. The variable domain in full, with the rest retrieved from reference TRBV5-6 and TRBJ2-1, is DAGVTQSPTHLIKTRGQQVTLRCSPKSGHDTVSWYQQALGQGPQFIFQYYEEEERQRGNFPDRFSGHQFPNYSSELNVNALLLGDSALYLCASSGGLREPGNEQFFGPGTRLTVL.

There are a few counts of this clone. The same CDR3 can be traced to other DNA sequences in this sample. Here the CDR3 DNA reads TGTGCCAGCAGCTTACGGGGGAATCAGCCCCAGCATTTT. Its translation is CASSLRGNQPQHF. The chain combines TRBV7-2 with TRBJ1-5, with TRBD1 as a possible D gene (5 bases). The CDR3 has 13 amino acids. In germline, CDR1 is SGHTA, CDR2 FQGNSA. Trimming stripped 2 bases from V and 4 bases from J, with 6 bases between.

The chain recombines TRBV24-1 with TRBJ1-5; TRBD1 aligns across 10 bases. The CDR3 has 15 residues. With 5 bases clipped from V and 5 bases from J, the junction kept 5 bases outside the gene matches. Looked up from germline, CDR1 is KGHDR and CDR2 is SFDVKD. The CDR3 DNA sequence: TGTGCCACCAGTGTAGGGACAGGGGATTATCAGCCCCAGCATTTT. Translated: CATSVGTGDYQPQHF.

This clone was seen just once. CDR3 amino acids: CASSLSPTGEGYTF. The CDR3 nucleotides are TGTGCCAGCAGCTTATCCCCGACAGGGGAAGGCTACACCTTC. J is TRBJ1-2 and V is TRBV7-3; 8 nucleotides match TRBD1. Germline trimming cut 2 bases from V and 8 bases from J; bases unmatched to any gene: 7. CDR3 length: 14 amino acids. Germline V gives CDR1 SGHTA, CDR2 FQGTGA. The full variable domain, in which reference TRBV7-3 and TRBJ1-2 provide the parts outside the CDR3, is GAGVSQTPSNKVTEKGKYVELRCDPISGHTALYWYRQSLGQGPEFLIYFQGTGAADDSGLPNDRFFAVRPEGSVSTLKIQRTERGDSAVYLCASSLSPTGEGYTFGSGTRLTVV.

There are a few counts of this clone. The chain carries TRBV10-3 and TRBJ2-7, with TRBD2 identical over 11 bases. J lost 5 bases, V lost 9 bases, and 6 bases had no gene match. Germline CDR1 is ENHRY and CDR2 is SYGVKD. The CDR3 is 13 residues long. The DNA for the CDR3 is TGTGCCATTACTAGCGGGAGTGGAGACGAGCAGTACTTC. Translating gives CAITSGSGDEQYF.

The chain links TRBV27 to TRBJ1-6; 7 nucleotides align to TRBD1. Germline V gives CDR1 MNHEY, CDR2 SMNVEV (reference sequence). There are 15 residues in the CDR3. V was clipped by 7 bases and J by 5 bases; unmatched bases: 8. This CDR3 is CASKGGSLNNSPLHF. In DNA, the CDR3 is TGTGCCAGCAAAGGGGGCTCGCTAAATAATTCACCCCTCCACTTT.

V usage is TRBV27 and J usage is TRBJ2-7; possibly TRBD2 for D (7 bases). The germline V gene has CDR1 MNHEY and CDR2 SMNVEV (reference sequence). The CDR3 contains 12 residues. V was pared by 6 bases and J by 6 bases, with 12 bases between. The CDR3 coding sequence is TGTGCCAGCAGCGGGGGCGGGGGCGAGCAGTACTTC. Residues: CASSGGGGEQYF.

This rearrangement joins TRBV5-1 to TRBJ2-1; 8 bases fit TRBD2. With 0 bases clipped from V and 16 bases from J, the junction kept 12 bases outside the gene matches. The germline V gene has CDR1 SGHRS and CDR2 YFSETQ. The CDR3 covers 14 residues. The CDR3 bases are TGCGCCAGCAGCTTGGCCGATCTCGGTAGCGGGACCTTCTTC. It is translated as CASSLADLGSGTFF. The full variable domain, in which reference TRBV5-1 and TRBJ2-1 provide the parts outside the CDR3, is KAGVTQTPRYLIKTRGQQVTLSCSPISGHRSVSWYQQTPGQGLQFLFEYFSETQRNKGNFPGRFSGRQFSNSRSEMNVSTLELGDSALYLCASSLADLGSGTFFGPGTRLTVL.

The V and J genes are TRBV27 and TRBJ1-5, with TRBD1 matching 7 bases. Germline CDR1 and CDR2: MNHEY and SMNVEV (reference sequence). With 3 bases clipped from V and 7 bases from J, the junction kept 0 bases outside the gene matches. The CDR3 sequence is 12 residues long. The CDR3 DNA follows: TGTGCCAGCAGTTTCAGGGGGCAGCCCCAGCATTTT. It translates to CASSFRGQPQHF.

The rearrangement uses TRBV29-1 and TRBJ2-7; a weak D match, TRBD1 (5 bases). The CDR3 is 13 residues long. The V end was cut by 5 bases, the J end by 1 base, with 12 bases between. Germline CDR1 reads SQVTM; CDR2 reads ANQGSEA. In DNA, the CDR3 is TGCAGCGTTAGCCAGGGCCCTTCCTACGAGCAGTACTTC. This translates into CSVSQGPSYEQYF.

The chain recombines TRBV28 with TRBJ2-7; tentative D call: TRBD2 (6 bases). V lost 5 bases, J lost 2 bases, and 13 bases lay in between. Germline assignment: CDR1 MDHEN and CDR2 SYDVKM. CDR3 length: 14 residues. In nucleotides, the CDR3 is TGTGCCAGCAGTCTGGCGGGGCTCCCCTACGAGCAGTACTTC. Translating gives CASSLAGLPYEQYF.

The rearrangement uses TRBV4-1 and TRBJ2-2; perhaps TRBD2 as D (5 bases). Trimming pared 7 bases from V and 2 bases from J, leaving 14 bases between. This CDR3 is 15 amino acids long. Germline CDR1 reads MGHRA; CDR2 reads YSYEKL. This CDR3 reads CASTFLASNTGELFF. CDR3 sequence (DNA): TGCGCCAGCACTTTCCTGGCTAGCAACACCGGGGAGCTGTTTTTT.

This chain uses TRBV3-1 (or the pseudogene TRBV3-2) with TRBJ2-1; 7 bases fit TRBD2. The CDR3 spans 14 residues. Germline lookup yields CDR1 LGHDT and CDR2 YNNKEL (reference sequence). J was trimmed by 8 bases and V by 3 bases; bases with no gene match: 7. The CDR3 nucleotides are TGTGCCAGCAGCCATTCGGGACTAACCGATGAGCAGTTCTTC. Translated, it gives CASSHSGLTDEQFF.

This chain links TRBV10-3 with TRBJ1-1; 10 positions agree with TRBD1. V shed 4 bases, J shed 1 base, and the junction held 3 bases outside the gene matches. The CDR3 consists of 15 residues. CDR1 ENHRY and CDR2 SYGVKD come from the germline V gene. This CDR3 is CAISGTGGRNTEAFF. CDR3 DNA sequence: TGTGCCATCAGTGGGACAGGGGGTCGGAACACTGAAGCTTTCTTT.

This rearrangement joins TRBV4-1 to TRBJ2-1, with D perhaps TRBD2 (5 bases). The CDR3 is 16 residues long. V lost 3 bases and J lost 4, with 16 bases in between. From germline, CDR1 is MGHRA and CDR2 YSYEKL. The CDR3 nucleotides read TGCGCCAGCAGCCACCCTCTAGCTCCTTCTTACAATGAGCAGTTCTTC. It specifies CASSHPLAPSYNEQFF.

The chain combines TRBV7-8 with TRBJ1-5; D gene ambiguous. CDR3 length equals 13 residues. In germline, CDR1 is SGHVS, CDR2 FQNEAQ. Trimming stripped 8 bases from V and 2 bases from J, with 10 bases between. Written as DNA, the CDR3 is TGTGCCAGCGCACACAGTCGCAATCAGCCCCAGCATTTT. Translation: CASAHSRNQPQHF.

This clone came up once. The chain has TRBV5-1 and TRBJ2-7; weak D call: TRBD2 (5 bases). Germline CDR1 and CDR2: SGHRS and YFSETQ. The V end lost 2 bases, the J end lost 0 bases, and 12 bases lay between the germline ends. The CDR3 is 15 residues long. This CDR3 reads CASSFGNTFSYEQYF. CDR3 DNA sequence: TGCGCCAGCAGCTTCGGGAACACTTTCTCCTACGAGCAGTACTTC.

The V gene is TRBV13, the J gene TRBJ2-3; a weak D match, TRBD1 (6 bases). V dropped 5 bases and J dropped 3 bases, with 12 bases sitting between them. Germline CDR1 PRHDT, CDR2 FYEKMQ (reference sequence). This CDR3 comprises 14 residues. The CDR3 loop reads CASSLPRGTDTQYF. The CDR3 coding sequence is TGTGCCAGCAGCCTACCCAGGGGTACAGATACGCAGTATTTT. The full variable domain, with the rest looked up from reference TRBV13 and TRBJ2-3, is AAGVIQSPRHLIKEKRETATLKCYPIPRHDTVYWYQQGPGQDPQFLISFYEKMQSDKGSIPDRFSAQQFSDYHSELNMSSLELGDSALYFCASSLPRGTDTQYFGPGTRLTVL.

This clone occurred once. The CDR3 bases are TGTGCCAGCAGTTTAGGAGGAGTAAGCACAGATACGCAGTATTTT. Translating gives CASSLGGVSTDTQYF. The V gene is TRBV27, the J gene TRBJ2-3; a possible D gene is TRBD2 (5 bases). The germline gives CDR1 MNHEY, CDR2 SMNVEV (reference sequence). Trimming cost V 2 bases and J 0 bases, with 9 bases left between them. CDR3 length: 15 amino acids.

This sequence joins TRBV7-6 and TRBJ2-7; 10 positions agree with TRBD1. The length of the CDR3 is 14 residues. Germline CDR1 and CDR2: SGHVS and FNYEAQ. V was pared by 4 bases and J by 2 bases, with 2 bases of the junction left unmatched. For the CDR3, the DNA is TGTGCCAGCAGCTCCGGGACAGGGGCCTACGAGCAGTACTTC. Translated: CASSSGTGAYEQYF.

The genes are TRBV18 and TRBJ2-6; D possibly corresponds to TRBD2 (5 bases). With 3 bases removed from V and 0 bases from J, the gap between germline ends came to 9 bases. The CDR3 runs 16 residues. CDR1 and CDR2 (germline): KGHSH, LQKENI. This CDR3 reads CASSPEVDSGANVLTF. For the CDR3, the DNA is TGTGCCAGCTCACCGGAGGTTGACTCTGGGGCCAACGTCCTGACTTTC.